The 31 T cell receptor beta chains given below trace back to one sample, sequenced in a study of human T cells and chemical hapten exposure. TCRdb redid the calling of the RACE reads with MiXCR, one entry per CDR3 protein. Of tens of thousands of distinct CDR3 sequences in the sample, about an eighth were seen once. The time point: patch test 3, about 24 weeks after DPC sensitization. This sample's treatment: therapeutic diphenylcyclopropenone sensitization with weekly scalp DPC. The sequencing used whole blood, collected in connection with sensitization to the hapten diphenylcyclopropenone (DPC). These receptors were collected from a man aged 30 to 45 with alopecia areata. Some clones in this sample may be carry-over from other donors' samples.

The gene calls are TRBV5-1 and TRBJ2-2; 7 bases are shared with TRBD1. The J segment lost 0 bases and the V segment lost 4 bases, leaving 9 bases of the junction unmatched. The CDR3 has 17 amino acids. Germline V gene data show CDR1 as SGHRS and CDR2 as YFSETQ. CDR3: CASSLNTGATNTGELFF. The CDR3 bases are TGCGCCAGCAGCCTAAACACAGGGGCTACGAACACCGGGGAGCTGTTTTTT.

This clonotype showed up just a few times. The CDR3 DNA sequence: TGTGCCAGCAGTTACCCGACAATGAACACTGAAGCTTTCTTT. This sequence encodes CASSYPTMNTEAFF. The chain combines TRBV6-2 or TRBV6-3 with TRBJ1-1, with D hard to call. Germline V lookup: CDR1 MNHEY, CDR2 SVGEGT. The CDR3 spans 14 residues. Trimming cost V 2 bases and J 0 bases, with 7 bases left between them.

This clonotype was counted only a few times. The chain uses TRBV3-1 and TRBJ1-4; the D is unclear. V lost 4 bases and J 4 bases, leaving 7 bases between the germline ends. The CDR3 has 13 residues. CDR1 and CDR2 (germline): LGHDT, YNNKEL (reference sequence). The CDR3 reads CASSPSDNEKLFF. The DNA of the CDR3 is TGTGCCAGCAGCCCTAGCGATAATGAAAAACTGTTTTTT.

The gene calls are TRBV28 and TRBJ1-4; TRBD1 might be the D (6 bases). Germline V gene lookup returns CDR1 MDHEN and CDR2 SYDVKM. The ends were cut back, 3 bases at V and 8 bases at J, with 16 bases in the middle. The CDR3 extends over 15 amino acids. CDR3 amino acids: CASSFVGGAEEKLFF. In DNA form, the CDR3 reads TGTGCCAGCAGTTTTGTGGGGGGCGCGGAAGAAAAACTGTTTTTT. The full variable domain, its missing parts supplied by reference TRBV28 and TRBJ1-4, is DVKVTQSSRYLVKRTGEKVFLECVQDMDHENMFWYRQDPGLGLRLIYFSYDVKMKEKGDIPEGYSVSREKKERFSLILESASTNQTSMYLCASSFVGGAEEKLFFGSGTQLSVL.

V and J are TRBV7-9 and TRBJ1-5; 7 bases line up with TRBD1. Germline CDR1 SEHNR, CDR2 FQNEAQ (reference sequence). CDR3 length: 15 amino acids. Trimming removed 1 base from V and 5 bases from J; junction bases left unmatched: 5. The CDR3 nucleotides read TGTGCCAGCAGCTTAGGGCTGACAGGGCATCAGCCCCAGCATTTT. Protein sequence: CASSLGLTGHQPQHF.

The table lists this clonotype with a few counts. The CDR3 reads CASSQDEPTGVNQPQHF. The CDR3 DNA follows: TGTGCCAGCAGCCAAGATGAGCCGACAGGGGTCAATCAGCCCCAGCATTTT. This chain joins TRBV3-1 and TRBJ1-5; 8 positions match TRBD1. V shed 0 bases and J 3 bases; nucleotides not matched to a gene: 7. The CDR3 runs to 17 residues. CDR1 and CDR2 (germline): LGHDT, YNNKEL (reference sequence).

This clonotype was detected many times. The chain couples TRBV6-4 to TRBJ2-6, with D unclear. V shed 4 bases and J shed 2 bases, with 12 bases lying between them. CDR1 is MRHNA, CDR2 SNTAGT, per germline. This CDR3 comprises 16 residues. CDR3 DNA: TGTGCCAGCAGTGTAAACTTTGATGCTGGGGCCAACGTCCTGACTTTC. It codes for CASSVNFDAGANVLTF.

This clonotype was recorded once. The genes are TRBV15 and TRBJ1-3; the D is unclear. The CDR3 totals 15 residues. CDR1 LNHNV and CDR2 YYDKDF come from the germline V gene (reference sequence). V shed 6 bases and J shed 0 bases, with 12 bases lying between them. In nucleotides, the CDR3 is TGTGCCACCAGGAAGGGCCAGCACTCTGGAAACACCATATATTTT. Translated: CATRKGQHSGNTIYF.

In its sample, this clonotype was seen many times. The chain combines TRBV27 with TRBJ2-1, with 9 bases fitting TRBD2. CDR3 size: 14 residues. Germline CDR1 reads MNHEY; CDR2 reads SMNVEV (reference sequence). V was pared by 6 bases and J by 7 bases, with 7 bases of the junction left unmatched. CDR3 bases: TGTGCCAGCAGCTCAGGGACTAGCCGTAATGAGCAGTTCTTC. Its translation: CASSSGTSRNEQFF.

The V gene is TRBV5-5, the J gene TRBJ2-5; TRBD1 might be the D (6 bases). Germline V gene lookup returns CDR1 SGHKS and CDR2 YYEKEE (reference sequence). The CDR3 runs 13 residues. V was pared by 4 bases and J by 5 bases, with 12 bases between. The CDR3 is CASSLDRRETQYF. CDR3 sequence (DNA): TGTGCCAGCAGCCTCGACAGGCGGGAGACCCAGTACTTC.

The chain is built from TRBV19 and TRBJ1-5, with 9 bases identical to TRBD1. Germline V gene sequence: CDR1 LNHDA, CDR2 SQIVND (reference sequence). V lost 7 bases, J lost 0 bases, and 13 bases stayed unmatched. The CDR3 runs 18 residues. The DNA for the CDR3 is TGTGCCAGTACCCTGGGACAGGGCATAGGGTATAGCAATCAGCCCCAGCATTTT. This translates into CASTLGQGIGYSNQPQHF.

This chain uses TRBV5-1 with TRBJ2-7; D not certain. Germline lookup yields CDR1 SGHRS and CDR2 YFSETQ. This CDR3 region has 13 residues. Trimming took off 0 bases at V and 1 base at J, with 5 bases between the two ends. CDR3 in amino acids: CASSLVASYEQYF. The DNA for the CDR3 is TGCGCCAGCAGCTTGGTAGCATCCTACGAGCAGTACTTC.

This chain joins TRBV4-1 and TRBJ2-7; D unresolved. This CDR3 region has 13 residues. Trimming left V 6 bases short and J 3 bases short, with 12 bases between. The germline CDR1 and CDR2 sequences are MGHRA and YSYEKL. The CDR3 bases are TGCGCCAGCAGTGCCCGAGGCAGCTACGAGCAGTACTTC. Residues: CASSARGSYEQYF.

This chain uses TRBV30 with TRBJ2-7; 9 nucleotides match TRBD1. V lost 4 bases to trimming and J lost 4 bases; unmatched junction nucleotides: 2. The CDR3 runs to 12 residues. Germline lookup yields CDR1 GTSNPN and CDR2 SVGIG (reference sequence). The CDR3 region is CAWTGTGYEQYF. DNA for the CDR3: TGTGCCTGGACCGGGACAGGGTACGAGCAGTACTTC.

In its sample, this clonotype was seen many times. The chain links TRBV12-3 or TRBV12-4 to TRBJ2-7, with TRBD2 as a possible D gene (6 bases). This CDR3 has 14 residues. Deletions cut 6 bases from V and 7 bases from J, with 19 bases between. CDR3 sequence: CASSYTGLSGEQYF. The CDR3 coding sequence is TGTGCCAGCAGCTATACGGGACTCTCGGGAGAGCAGTACTTC.

This chain links TRBV7-3 with TRBJ1-1; no reliable D call. With 0 bases removed from V and 1 base from J, the gap between germline ends came to 6 bases. The CDR3 extends over 14 amino acids. The V gene's germline CDR1 is SGHTA and CDR2 FQGTGA. Written as DNA, the CDR3 is TGTGCCAGCAGCTTAACGTACAGGAACACTGAAGCTTTCTTT. As protein: CASSLTYRNTEAFF. The full variable domain, rest sourced from reference TRBV7-3 and TRBJ1-1, is GAGVSQTPSNKVTEKGKYVELRCDPISGHTALYWYRQSLGQGPEFLIYFQGTGAADDSGLPNDRFFAVRPEGSVSTLKIQRTERGDSAVYLCASSLTYRNTEAFFGQGTRLTVV.

The rearrangement uses TRBV9 and TRBJ2-2; D might be TRBD1 or TRBD2, each matching 5 bases. This CDR3 has 13 amino acids. Between the trimmed V and J ends, which lost 0 bases and 7 bases, there was a span of 7 bases. Germline lookup yields CDR1 SGDLS and CDR2 YYNGEE. CDR3 sequence reads: CASSVVGVGELFF. CDR3 nucleotide sequence: TGTGCCAGCAGCGTAGTGGGGGTCGGGGAGCTGTTTTTT.

This clonotype was seen ten or more times. The CDR3 nucleotides are TGCGCCAGCAGCCAAGAGACGAAGGGTCGTCAAGAGACCCAGTACTTC. It yields the protein CASSQETKGRQETQYF. This chain joins TRBV4-1 and TRBJ2-5; no definite D call. Trimming removed 0 bases at V and 2 bases at J, with 13 bases between. There are 16 residues in the CDR3. Germline V CDR1 and CDR2: MGHRA, YSYEKL.

This clonotype was recorded many times. The chain links TRBV20-1 to TRBJ1-2, with TRBD1 identical over 7 bases. V was clipped by 3 bases and J by 4 bases; unmatched bases: 17. This CDR3 has 17 residues. Germline CDR1 DFQATT, CDR2 SNEGSKA (reference sequence). The CDR3 sequence is CSARGQGRQGLSYGYTF. For the CDR3, the DNA is TGCAGTGCTAGGGGACAAGGAAGACAGGGACTCTCCTATGGCTACACCTTC.

The rearrangement joins TRBV27 to TRBJ2-7; D may be TRBD1 (5 bases). Trimming removed 4 bases from V and 4 bases from J, with 17 bases in between. Germline CDR1 MNHEY, CDR2 SMNVEV (reference sequence). CDR3 size: 15 residues. The CDR3 DNA reads as TGTGCCAGCAGTTCGACAGCACGAGGACCATACGAGCAGTACTTC. This encodes CASSSTARGPYEQYF.

The genes are TRBV9 and TRBJ2-3; D remains unclear. There are 15 residues in the CDR3. Germline V gene lookup returns CDR1 SGDLS and CDR2 YYNGEE. Trimming removed 4 bases at V and 0 bases at J, with 12 bases between. CDR3 sequence (DNA): TGTGCCAGCAGCCCCCAAAGTGCTAGCACAGATACGCAGTATTTT. It codes for CASSPQSASTDTQYF.

This clonotype has just a few counts. The chain recombines TRBV7-3 with TRBJ2-1; possible D gene TRBD2, 5 bases. The CDR3 is made up of 15 amino acids. Germline CDR1 reads SGHTA; CDR2 reads FQGTGA. With 5 bases removed from V and 1 base from J, the gap between germline ends came to 12 bases. The CDR3 nucleotides read TGTGCCAGCAGCCGTCAACTAGTTTCCTACAATGAGCAGTTCTTC. Amino acids: CASSRQLVSYNEQFF.

Ten or more counts support this clonotype. The chain couples TRBV12-3 or TRBV12-4 to TRBJ2-5; a possible D gene is TRBD2 (5 bases). V was pared by 4 bases and J by 3 bases, with 9 bases between. CDR3 size: 13 residues. The CDR3 reads CASSSNSEETQYF. The CDR3 DNA follows: TGTGCCAGCAGTTCCAATAGCGAAGAGACCCAGTACTTC.

This clonotype was counted ten times or more. This chain connects TRBV7-9 to TRBJ2-3, with D perhaps TRBD2 (6 bases). The CDR3 runs to 14 residues. V was clipped by 5 bases and J by 2 bases, with 11 bases between them. Germline CDR1 is SEHNR and CDR2 is FQNEAQ (reference sequence). The CDR3 bases are TGTGCCAGCAGCCCCTGGGAGGACACAGATACGCAGTATTTT. Protein sequence: CASSPWEDTDTQYF.

V gene TRBV3-1 combines with J gene TRBJ2-3; 13 bases match TRBD2. Losses at the gene ends were 6 bases for V and 5 bases for J; bases not matched to a gene: 8. The length of the CDR3 is 16 residues. Germline V CDR1 and CDR2: LGHDT, YNNKEL (reference sequence). The CDR3 bases are TGTGCCAGCAGAATTGGACTAGCGGGGGCGGAAGATACGCAGTATTTT. The encoded protein is CASRIGLAGAEDTQYF.

This clonotype came up a few times. This chain links TRBV28 with TRBJ2-7; 9 nucleotides match TRBD1. The CDR3 has 14 residues. Germline V gives CDR1 MDHEN, CDR2 SYDVKM. V gave up 6 bases and J gave up 1 base; unmatched junction bases: 4. The CDR3 sequence is CASRVQGASYEQYF. CDR3 nucleotide sequence: TGTGCCAGCAGGGTACAGGGGGCGTCCTACGAGCAGTACTTC. Drawing the rest from reference TRBV28 and TRBJ2-7, the complete variable domain is DVKVTQSSRYLVKRTGEKVFLECVQDMDHENMFWYRQDPGLGLRLIYFSYDVKMKEKGDIPEGYSVSREKKERFSLILESASTNQTSMYLCASRVQGASYEQYFGPGTRLTVT.

This clonotype was seen repeatedly, ten times or more. The chain joins TRBV6-5 to TRBJ1-2; no reliable D call. V lost 2 bases and J 8 bases, leaving 18 bases between the germline ends. Germline assignment: CDR1 MNHEY and CDR2 SVGAGI. The CDR3 consists of 15 residues. This chain's CDR3 is CASSYIQNSKQGYTF. In DNA form, the CDR3 reads TGTGCCAGCAGTTACATACAGAACTCAAAGCAGGGCTACACCTTC.

V gene TRBV27 combines with J gene TRBJ1-1; D is ambiguous. CDR3 length: 15 amino acids. V shed 6 bases and J shed 3 bases, with 17 bases lying between them. In germline, CDR1 is MNHEY, CDR2 SMNVEV (reference sequence). The CDR3 nucleotides are TGTGCCAGCAGCCCCACAAGGAGGAGGCACACTGAAGCTTTCTTT. As protein: CASSPTRRRHTEAFF.

A few counts support this clonotype. The V gene is TRBV20-1, the J gene TRBJ2-2; possibly TRBD2 for D (5 bases). The V end lost 1 base, the J end lost 5 bases, and 8 bases lay between the germline ends. Germline V CDR1 and CDR2: DFQATT, SNEGSKA (reference sequence). CDR3 length: 13 residues. The CDR3 DNA reads as TGCAGTGCTAGAGCCCGAGGGACCGGGGAGCTGTTTTTT. Translated: CSARARGTGELFF.

The chain couples TRBV12-3 or TRBV12-4 to TRBJ1-1; TRBD1 agrees at 9 bases. The J segment lost 8 bases and the V segment lost 1 base, leaving 11 bases of the junction unmatched. This CDR3 is built from 16 residues. The DNA of the CDR3 is TGTGCCAGCAGTTTAGTCCGGTGGACAGGGGTCGGGGAAGCTTTCTTT. Translation: CASSLVRWTGVGEAFF.

This clonotype has a handful of counts. CDR3 in DNA: TGTGCCACCAGTGAGGGGACAGGGGTGAATCTACAGTACTTC. Amino acids: CATSEGTGVNLQYF. The chain carries TRBV24-1 and TRBJ2-7; 10 bases map to TRBD1. CDR3 length: 14 amino acids. V was pared by 4 bases and J by 10 bases, with 9 bases of the junction left unmatched. In germline, CDR1 is KGHDR, CDR2 SFDVKD.